In its sample, the clone carrying this T cell receptor (beta chain) was seen a few times. The sample comes from a study of shared clonotypes between healthy human individuals. Overall study: Used for every donor were three CD4 naive, three CD4 memory, two CD8 naive and one CD8 memory plate.

The repertoire was sequenced with immunoSEQ multiplex PCR; TCRdb's copy has only in-frame clones and lacks some. The sample consists of about 680,000 clones, 73% of them appearing once. CDR1 and CDR2 (germline): MNHNS, SASEGT. The CDR3 contains 13 residues. Between the trimmed V and J ends, which lost 2 bases and 5 bases, there was a span of 7 bases. The material sequenced was memory CD4+ T cells sorted from blood. Noted subset: CD45RA-negative fraction. The chain has TRBV6-1 and TRBJ1-5, with unresolved D. The source is a woman in her twenties or thirties in good health. In nucleotides, the CDR3 is TGTGCCAGCAGTGAATCTGATTATCAGCCCCAGCATTTT. This encodes CASSESDYQPQHF.